The 20 T cell receptor beta chains listed next were all sequenced from one sample in a study of CD8+ T cells in alopecia areata. Extracted RNA was reverse transcribed, and the resulting cDNA served as sequencing template. Here immunoSEQ multiplex PCR was the method, and the copy in TCRdb shows in-frame clones only, minus some. The table includes some 130,000 clones, 58% detected once. Sample: CD4+ T cells sorted from blood, taken at week 0. The source of these receptors is a human donor with alopecia areata.

The rearrangement joins TRBV11-2 to TRBJ2-3; the match to TRBD2 covers 14 bases. This CDR3 spans 14 amino acids. V lost 4 bases, J lost 11 bases, and 5 bases stayed unmatched. Germline lookup yields CDR1 SGHAT and CDR2 FQNNGV. CDR3 loop: CASSSGTSGSGQYF. The CDR3 bases are TGTGCCAGCAGCTCAGGGACTAGCGGGAGCGGGCAGTATTTT.

This clone appeared a single time. The CDR3, as DNA: TGCGCCAGCAGCTTGCCACAGGGGCGGCCCGGGGAGCTGTTTTTT. This encodes CASSLPQGRPGELFF. The chain has TRBV5-1 and TRBJ2-2; 7 nucleotides match TRBD1. Per the germline V gene, CDR1 is SGHRS and CDR2 is YFSETQ. With 1 base clipped from V and 6 bases from J, the junction kept 6 bases outside the gene matches. The CDR3 consists of 15 residues.

The chain is built from TRBV5-1 and TRBJ1-4; tentatively, D is TRBD1 (5 bases). Germline CDR1 reads SGHRS; CDR2 reads YFSETQ. The CDR3 has 14 amino acids. Trimming pared 2 bases from V and 3 bases from J, leaving 8 bases between. The DNA for the CDR3 is TGCGCCAGCAGCTTAACGACAGCTAATGAAAAACTGTTTTTT. Translated, it gives CASSLTTANEKLFF.

The chain recombines TRBV18 with TRBJ2-4; D gene uncertain. Trimming left V 0 bases short and J 7 bases short, with 16 bases between. Germline V gives CDR1 KGHSH, CDR2 LQKENI. This CDR3 has 16 residues. In DNA form, the CDR3 reads TGTGCCAGCTCACCACCGGCTACAGCCCGAAGGAACATTCAGTACTTC. As protein: CASSPPATARRNIQYF.

The V call is TRBV9, the J call TRBJ2-5; TRBD1 might be the D (8 bases). CDR1 SGDLS and CDR2 YYNGEE come from the germline V gene. With 3 bases removed from V and 5 bases from J, the gap between germline ends came to 17 bases. The CDR3 length is 15 residues. The CDR3 coding sequence is TGTGCCAGCAGCGCGGTGACAGGGGAGGGGGAGACCCAGTACTTC. It translates to CASSAVTGEGETQYF.

This clone has more than one count but fewer than ten. The gene calls are TRBV5-1 and TRBJ2-1, with 13 bases matching TRBD2. The CDR3 runs to 15 residues. Looked up from germline, CDR1 is SGHRS and CDR2 is YFSETQ. V lost 4 bases to trimming and J lost 7 bases; unmatched junction nucleotides: 5. Here the CDR3 DNA reads TGCGCCAGCAGCACAGGACTAGCGGGAGTTAATGAGCAGTTCTTC. Translated, it gives CASSTGLAGVNEQFF.

The rearrangement links TRBV6-9 to TRBJ1-6, with a tentative D call TRBD1 (6 bases). Trimming took off 2 bases at V and 0 bases at J, with 11 bases between the two ends. The CDR3 is 17 amino acids. CDR1 MNHGY and CDR2 SVAAGI come from the germline V gene. The CDR3 region has the DNA TGTGCCAGCAGTTATGATGGGGGCCGCTCCTATAATTCACCCCTCCACTTT. Protein product: CASSYDGGRSYNSPLHF.

This clone was seen a handful of times. V gene TRBV4-1 combines with J gene TRBJ2-1; 9 bases align to TRBD2. This CDR3 region has 18 residues. With 1 base clipped from V and 10 bases from J, the junction kept 17 bases outside the gene matches. CDR1 is MGHRA and CDR2 is YSYEKL in the germline V gene. Here the CDR3 reads CASSQVFSGGRAIREQFF. CDR3 sequence (DNA): TGCGCCAGCAGCCAAGTCTTTTCTGGCGGGAGGGCAATAAGGGAGCAGTTCTTC.

J is TRBJ1-5 and V is TRBV9; no clear D. The CDR3 loop spans 15 amino acids. The V end was cut by 2 bases, the J end by 2 bases, with 11 bases between. The germline V gene has CDR1 SGDLS and CDR2 YYNGEE. The CDR3 coding sequence is TGTGCCAGCAGCGTCGGCGGGAGTGGCAATCAGCCCCAGCATTTT. It translates to CASSVGGSGNQPQHF.

The V call is TRBV11-2, the J call TRBJ2-3, with D possibly being TRBD1 or TRBD2 (5 bases each). Germline V gives CDR1 SGHAT, CDR2 FQNNGV. The CDR3 is 14 amino acids. V gave up 5 bases and J gave up 6 bases, with 15 bases separating them. CDR3 DNA sequence: TGTGCCAGCAGCCCCGTCGGTGAGGGGGATACGCAGTATTTT. Translated, it gives CASSPVGEGDTQYF.

This clone turned up a few times. This chain uses TRBV5-4 with TRBJ2-5, with 8 bases lining up with TRBD1. Trimming took 4 bases from V and 2 from J; bases not matched to a gene: 7. Germline loops: CDR1 SGHNT, CDR2 YYREEE (reference sequence). The length of the CDR3 is 15 residues. The CDR3 reads CASSRLDRGQETQYF. The CDR3 DNA sequence: TGTGCCAGCAGCCGACTCGACAGGGGTCAAGAGACCCAGTACTTC.

The chain is built from TRBV5-6 and TRBJ2-1; 7 nucleotides align to TRBD1. The CDR3 totals 16 residues. Looked up from germline, CDR1 is SGHDT and CDR2 is YYEEEE. The ends lost 4 bases at V and 0 bases at J; junction bases unmatched: 7. The CDR3 reads CASSLDRELSYNEQFF. CDR3 in DNA: TGTGCCAGCAGCCTAGACAGGGAACTCTCCTACAATGAGCAGTTCTTC.

The chain recombines TRBV5-1 with TRBJ1-1, with D unresolved. The length of the CDR3 is 15 residues. V lost 2 bases and J lost 2, with 13 bases in between. Germline V gives CDR1 SGHRS, CDR2 YFSETQ. CDR3 amino acids: CASSFSPVKNTEAFF. Here the CDR3 DNA reads TGCGCCAGCAGCTTTTCCCCGGTTAAAAACACTGAAGCTTTCTTT.

This clone turned up a few times. V and J are TRBV5-1 and TRBJ2-2; 10 nucleotides align to TRBD1. V trimming: 4 bases; J trimming: 5 bases; junction bases outside the gene matches: 5. The germline V gene encodes CDR1 SGHRS and CDR2 YFSETQ. The length of the CDR3 is 15 residues. This CDR3 reads CASSHGQGETGELFF. The CDR3 coding sequence is TGCGCCAGCAGCCACGGACAGGGGGAGACCGGGGAGCTGTTTTTT. Based on the CDR3 plus reference TRBV5-1 and TRBJ2-2, the full variable domain is KAGVTQTPRYLIKTRGQQVTLSCSPISGHRSVSWYQQTPGQGLQFLFEYFSETQRNKGNFPGRFSGRQFSNSRSEMNVSTLELGDSALYLCASSHGQGETGELFFGEGSRLTVL.

The chain employs TRBV30 and TRBJ2-1; D unclear. Deletions cut 8 bases from V and 7 bases from J, with 18 bases between. Looked up from germline, CDR1 is GTSNPN and CDR2 is SVGIG (reference sequence). This CDR3 has 13 amino acids. DNA for the CDR3: TGTGCCGCCAAACATGTGGGGTGGAATGAGCAGTTCTTC. Translating gives CAAKHVGWNEQFF.

The chain joins TRBV15 to TRBJ2-7; no reliable D call. The CDR3 runs to 12 residues. Germline loops: CDR1 LNHNV, CDR2 YYDKDF (reference sequence). The ends were cut back, 4 bases at V and 3 bases at J, with 7 bases in the middle. CDR3 coding DNA: TGTGCCACCAGCATAAGCAACTACGAGCAGTACTTC. Translating it yields CATSISNYEQYF.

The chain joins TRBV5-6 to TRBJ2-3; unclear D gene. The germline CDR1 and CDR2 sequences are SGHDT and YYEEEE. This CDR3 has 11 residues. V lost 7 bases, J lost 4 bases, and 7 bases lay in between. The CDR3 loop reads CASGSADTQYF. CDR3 in DNA: TGTGCCAGCGGTTCAGCAGATACGCAGTATTTT. Based on the CDR3 plus reference TRBV5-6 and TRBJ2-3, the full variable domain is DAGVTQSPTHLIKTRGQQVTLRCSPKSGHDTVSWYQQALGQGPQFIFQYYEEEERQRGNFPDRFSGHQFPNYSSELNVNALLLGDSALYLCASGSADTQYFGPGTRLTVL.

This clone was detected only a few times. The V gene is TRBV7-9, the J gene TRBJ1-5; perhaps TRBD1 as D (5 bases). Deletions cut 2 bases from V and 6 bases from J, with 5 bases between. Germline CDR1 SEHNR, CDR2 FQNEAQ (reference sequence). The CDR3 is 12 residues long. In nucleotides, the CDR3 is TGTGCCAGCAGCTTAAGGGGTCAGCCCCAGCATTTT. Its protein is CASSLRGQPQHF.

V is TRBV18 and J is TRBJ1-5; D gene ambiguous. CDR3 length: 14 amino acids. From germline, CDR1 is KGHSH and CDR2 LQKENI. V gave up 2 bases and J gave up 2 bases, with 7 bases separating them. The CDR3 is CASSPVGRNQPQHF. The CDR3, as DNA: TGTGCCAGCTCACCAGTCGGACGCAATCAGCCCCAGCATTTT.

This chain links TRBV15 with TRBJ1-1; D is unresolved. In germline, CDR1 is LNHNV, CDR2 YYDKDF (reference sequence). The V end was cut by 0 bases, the J end by 3 bases, with 5 bases between. The CDR3 totals 13 residues. CDR3 amino acids: CATSRDTHTEAFF. The CDR3, as DNA: TGTGCCACCAGCAGAGACACACACACTGAAGCTTTCTTT.